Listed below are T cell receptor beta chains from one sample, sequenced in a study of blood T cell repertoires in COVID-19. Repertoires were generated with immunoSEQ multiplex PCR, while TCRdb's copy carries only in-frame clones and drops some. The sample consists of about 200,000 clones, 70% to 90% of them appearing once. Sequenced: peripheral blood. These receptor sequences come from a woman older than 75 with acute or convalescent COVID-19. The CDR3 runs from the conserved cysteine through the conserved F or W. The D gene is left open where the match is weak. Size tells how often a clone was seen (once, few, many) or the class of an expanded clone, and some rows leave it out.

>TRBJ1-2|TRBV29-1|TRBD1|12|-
CSVMTGIYGYTF
TGCAGCGTGATGACAGGGATCTATGGCTACACCTTC
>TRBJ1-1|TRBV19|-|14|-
CASSAGFMNTEAFF
TGTGCCAGTAGTGCGGGTTTCATGAACACTGAAGCTTTCTTT
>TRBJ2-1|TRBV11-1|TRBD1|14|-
CASSRDSSYNEQFF
TGTGCCAGCAGCCGGGACAGCTCTTACAATGAGCAGTTCTTC
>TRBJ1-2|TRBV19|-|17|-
CASSIGRGSVANYGYTF
TGTGCCAGTAGTATTGGTCGGGGTTCCGTAGCTAACTATGGCTACACCTTC
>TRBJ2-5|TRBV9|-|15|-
CASSPEGGNQETQYF
TGTGCCAGCAGCCCCGAGGGGGGGAACCAAGAGACCCAGTACTTC
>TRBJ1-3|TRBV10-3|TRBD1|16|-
CAISAQGAASGNTIYF
TGTGCCATCAGTGCACAGGGGGCTGCCTCTGGAAACACCATATATTTT
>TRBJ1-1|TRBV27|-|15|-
CASSFNWEGNTEAFF
TGTGCCAGCAGTTTCAACTGGGAGGGGAACACTGAAGCTTTCTTT
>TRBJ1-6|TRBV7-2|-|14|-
CASSPQADGSPLHF
TGTGCCAGCAGCCCACAGGCGGATGGCTCACCCCTCCACTTT
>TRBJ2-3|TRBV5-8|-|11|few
CASSSADTQYF
TGTGCCAGCAGCTCGGCAGATACGCAGTATTTT
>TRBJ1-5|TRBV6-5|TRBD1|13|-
CASRATGSQPQHF
TGTGCCAGCAGAGCGACAGGGTCTCAGCCCCAGCATTTT
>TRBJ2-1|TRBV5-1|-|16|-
CASSLAPGSSYNEQFF
TGCGCCAGCAGCTTGGCCCCAGGTAGCTCCTACAATGAGCAGTTCTTC
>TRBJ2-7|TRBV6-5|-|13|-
CASSYGDSYEQYF
TGTGCCAGCAGTTACGGTGACAGCTACGAGCAGTACTTC
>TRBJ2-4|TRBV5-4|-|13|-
CASSLDREGIQYF
TGTGCCAGCAGCTTGGACAGGGAGGGCATTCAGTACTTC
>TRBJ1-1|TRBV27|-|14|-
CASRSNRVGTEAFF
TGTGCCAGCAGGTCCAACAGGGTCGGGACTGAAGCTTTCTTT
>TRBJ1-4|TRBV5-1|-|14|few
CASSSDGGWEKLFF
TGCGCCAGCAGCTCCGACGGGGGGTGGGAAAAACTGTTTTTT
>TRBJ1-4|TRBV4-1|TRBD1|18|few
CASSPGQGKLATNEKLFF
TGCGCCAGCAGCCCAGGACAGGGAAAACTAGCAACTAATGAAAAACTGTTTTTT
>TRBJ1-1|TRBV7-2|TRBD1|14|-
CASSLRQGVTEAFF
TGTGCCAGCAGCTTACGACAGGGGGTCACCGAAGCTTTCTTT
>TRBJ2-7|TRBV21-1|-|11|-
CASTKSYEQYF
TGTGCCAGCACAAAGAGCTACGAGCAGTACTTC
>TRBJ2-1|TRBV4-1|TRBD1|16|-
CASSQAGTGRDNEQFF
TGCGCCAGCAGCCAGGCCGGGACAGGGCGGGACAATGAGCAGTTCTTC
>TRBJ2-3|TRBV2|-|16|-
CASRRDSLRGIDTQYF
TGTGCCAGCAGACGCGACAGTCTACGGGGGATAGATACGCAGTATTTT
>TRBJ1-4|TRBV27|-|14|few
CASSPWTPGGELFF
TGTGCCAGCAGCCCCTGGACTCCCGGGGGAGAACTGTTTTTT
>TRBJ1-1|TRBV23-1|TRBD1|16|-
CASSHPGRGFPTEAFF
TGCGCCAGCAGTCACCCAGGCAGGGGGTTCCCCACTGAAGCTTTCTTT
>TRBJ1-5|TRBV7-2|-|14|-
CASSLGRSNQPQHF
TGTGCCAGCAGCTTAGGCAGAAGCAATCAGCCCCAGCATTTT
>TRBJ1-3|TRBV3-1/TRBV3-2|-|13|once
CASSQGWGGTIYF
TGTGCCAGCAGCCAGGGGTGGGGAGGCACCATATATTTT
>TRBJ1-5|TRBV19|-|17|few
CASSISVTVSRNQPQHF
TGTGCCAGTAGTATCAGTGTTACAGTCAGTCGGAATCAGCCCCAGCATTTT
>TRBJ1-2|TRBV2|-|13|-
CASSPGGAYGYTF
TGTGCCAGCAGTCCCGGGGGTGCCTATGGCTACACCTTC
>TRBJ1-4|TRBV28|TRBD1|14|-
CASSSGQMGEKLFF
TGTGCCAGCAGTTCGGGACAGATGGGGGAAAAACTGTTTTTT
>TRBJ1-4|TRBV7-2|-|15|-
CASSLNSGGGEKLFF
TGTGCCAGCAGCTTAAACTCCGGGGGAGGTGAAAAACTGTTTTTT
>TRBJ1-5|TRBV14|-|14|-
CASSQDRPNQPQHF
TGTGCCAGCAGCCAAGACAGGCCGAATCAGCCCCAGCATTTT
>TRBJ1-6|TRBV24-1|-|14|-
CATPRGQKNSPLHF
TGTGCCACCCCACGAGGACAGAAAAATTCACCCCTCCACTTT
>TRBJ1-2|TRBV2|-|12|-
CASNLGSYGYTF
TGTGCCAGCAACTTAGGGAGCTATGGCTACACCTTC
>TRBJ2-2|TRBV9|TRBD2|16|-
CASSLGLAVNTGELFF
TGTGCCAGCAGCTTAGGACTAGCGGTTAACACCGGGGAGCTGTTTTTT
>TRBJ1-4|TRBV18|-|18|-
CASSPIPPAGATNEKLFF
TGTGCCAGCTCACCAATTCCCCCGGCAGGGGCAACTAATGAAAAACTGTTTTTT
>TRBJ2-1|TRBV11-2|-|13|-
CASSLDYYSEQFF
TGTGCCAGCAGCTTAGATTATTACAGTGAGCAGTTCTTC
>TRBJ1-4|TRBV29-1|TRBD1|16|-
CSVEGIKTGTNEKLFF
TGCAGCGTTGAAGGGATTAAGACAGGGACTAATGAAAAACTGTTTTTT
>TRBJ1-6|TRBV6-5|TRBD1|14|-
CASTRGQGVSPLHF
TGTGCCAGCACCCGGGGACAGGGGGTTTCACCCCTCCACTTT